Each of the 30 T cell receptor beta chains below was sequenced from the same sample in a study of blood T cell repertoires in COVID-19. The repertoire was sequenced with immunoSEQ multiplex PCR; TCRdb's copy has only in-frame clones and lacks some. The sample yields roughly 160,000 clones, approximately 90% seen once. The sequenced sample was peripheral blood. These receptor sequences come from a man aged 45 to 65 with acute or convalescent COVID-19.

The chain couples TRBV7-2 to TRBJ2-5, with 9 bases identical to TRBD1. This CDR3 region has 14 residues. V shed 6 bases and J 4 bases; nucleotides not matched to a gene: 6. Germline V lookup: CDR1 SGHTA, CDR2 FQGNSA. The CDR3 bases are TGTGCCAGCAGGTCAACAGGGGGCGGAGAGACCCAGTACTTC. The encoded protein is CASRSTGGGETQYF.

The chain recombines TRBV19 with TRBJ2-1; TRBD2 is a possible D gene (5 bases). There are 14 residues in the CDR3. Trimming removed 5 bases from V and 4 bases from J, with 12 bases in between. Germline V gene sequence: CDR1 LNHDA, CDR2 SQIVND (reference sequence). The CDR3 spells CASSFSSWYNEQFF. The CDR3 DNA follows: TGTGCCAGTAGTTTCTCTAGCTGGTACAATGAGCAGTTCTTC.

V gene TRBV7-3 combines with J gene TRBJ2-2; weak D call: TRBD2 (6 bases). The CDR3 runs 17 residues. The V gene lost 2 bases and the J gene lost 5 bases, with 18 bases spanning the gap. Per germline, CDR1 SGHTA and CDR2 FQGTGA. The CDR3 loop reads CASSLSSGGSVTGELFF. The CDR3 bases are TGTGCCAGCAGCTTATCTTCAGGAGGGTCTGTTACCGGGGAGCTGTTTTTT.

This rearrangement joins TRBV10-3 to TRBJ2-1; 8 bases match TRBD1. The germline CDR1 and CDR2 sequences are ENHRY and SYGVKD. J gave up 6 bases and V 6 bases, and 1 base lay outside the gene matches. The CDR3 totals 12 residues. The CDR3 sequence: CAIRGTGNEQFF. CDR3 nucleotides: TGTGCCATCAGAGGGACAGGCAATGAGCAGTTCTTC.

The rearrangement uses TRBV28 and TRBJ2-7; 7 bases map to TRBD2. V gave up 8 bases and J gave up 0 bases; unmatched junction bases: 4. The CDR3 loop spans 13 amino acids. The V gene's germline CDR1 is MDHEN and CDR2 SYDVKM. CDR3 residues: CASGERDSYEQYF. CDR3 nucleotides: TGTGCCAGCGGAGAGCGGGACTCCTACGAGCAGTACTTC.

CDR3 in amino acids: CASSVGTGGRVETQYF. Written as DNA, the CDR3 is TGTGCCAGCAGCGTAGGGACAGGGGGCCGGGTGGAGACCCAGTACTTC. The V and J genes are TRBV9 and TRBJ2-5; 11 bases map to TRBD1. Germline-derived CDR1 and CDR2 are SGDLS and YYNGEE. There are 16 residues in the CDR3. After removal of 0 bases from V and 5 bases from J, the junction contained 6 bases not matched to a gene.

The chain combines TRBV9 with TRBJ1-2; D might be TRBD1 (6 bases). Germline V CDR1 and CDR2: SGDLS, YYNGEE. V lost 10 bases, J lost 5 bases, and 21 bases lay in between. The CDR3 is 14 amino acids. Written as DNA, the CDR3 is TGTGCCGGCACCTCTTGGGGGCAGAAGTATGGCTACACCTTC. Amino acids: CAGTSWGQKYGYTF.

The V gene is TRBV5-8, the J gene TRBJ2-7; 9 nucleotides agree with TRBD1. The CDR3 loop spans 15 amino acids. Germline CDR1 is SGHTS and CDR2 is YDEGEE. The J segment lost 2 bases and the V segment lost 4 bases, leaving 7 bases of the junction unmatched. The CDR3 sequence: CASSVAGTGTYEQYF. DNA for the CDR3: TGTGCCAGCAGCGTGGCAGGGACAGGGACCTACGAGCAGTACTTC.

The V gene is TRBV11-1, the J gene TRBJ1-1; D may be TRBD1 (5 bases). Between the trimmed V and J ends, which lost 5 bases and 3 bases, there was a span of 13 bases. Germline V gene sequence: CDR1 SGHAT, CDR2 FQDESV (reference sequence). The CDR3 loop spans 14 amino acids. CDR3 nucleotides: TGTGCCAGCAGCACACAGGATTCACACACTGAAGCTTTCTTT. It is translated as CASSTQDSHTEAFF. Complete variable domain (other parts from reference TRBV11-1 and TRBJ1-1): EAEVAQSPRYKITEKSQAVAFWCDPISGHATLYWYRQILGQGPELLVQFQDESVVDDSQLPKDRFSAERLKGVDSTLKIQPAELGDSAMYLCASSTQDSHTEAFFGQGTRLTVV.

This CDR3 is CASHLGGSGANVLTF. The CDR3, as DNA: TGTGCCAGCCACCTGGGGGGGTCTGGGGCCAACGTCCTGACTTTC. The chain combines TRBV6-6 with TRBJ2-6; 7 positions agree with TRBD2. This CDR3 has 15 amino acids. V was pared by 8 bases and J by 1 base, with 5 bases of the junction left unmatched. The germline V gene has CDR1 MNHNY and CDR2 SVGAGI (reference sequence).

The sample holds a few counts of this clone. The V call is TRBV7-8, the J call TRBJ1-2; tentatively, D is TRBD1 (6 bases). Germline CDR1 and CDR2: SGHVS and FQNEAQ. This CDR3 comprises 16 residues. V dropped 2 bases and J dropped 8 bases, with 21 bases sitting between them. The CDR3 DNA reads TGTGCCAGCAGCTTATTGAACGGACAGTTTCGTGGGGGCTACACCTTC. This sequence encodes CASSLLNGQFRGGYTF. The variable domain in full, with the rest retrieved from reference TRBV7-8 and TRBJ1-2, is GAGVSQSPRYKVAKRGQDVALRCDPISGHVSLFWYQQALGQGPEFLTYFQNEAQLDKSGLPSDRFFAERPEGSVSTLKIQRTQQEDSAVYLCASSLLNGQFRGGYTFGSGTRLTVV.

This chain uses TRBV12-5 with TRBJ2-1; possible D gene TRBD2, 5 bases. Germline V gene sequence: CDR1 LGHNT, CDR2 FRNRAP. The V and J ends lost 6 bases and 10 bases respectively, with 10 bases between them. The CDR3 extends over 11 amino acids. Written as DNA, the CDR3 is TGTGCTAGTGGGAGCGGTGGCGAGCAGTTCTTC. Residues: CASGSGGEQFF.

The chain links TRBV6-5 to TRBJ1-4, with 7 bases aligning to TRBD1. CDR3 length equals 14 residues. The J segment lost 5 bases and the V segment lost 2 bases, leaving 2 bases of the junction unmatched. Per the germline V gene, CDR1 is MNHEY and CDR2 is SVGAGI. The CDR3 nucleotides read TGTGCCAGCAGTTACGGGGGACAGAATGAAAAACTGTTTTTT. Its translation is CASSYGGQNEKLFF.

This clone was counted a single time. The chain links TRBV7-2 to TRBJ1-5; 7 bases fit TRBD1. V was pared by 5 bases and J by 0 bases, with 4 bases of the junction left unmatched. CDR3 length: 15 residues. In germline, CDR1 is SGHTA, CDR2 FQGNSA. In DNA form, the CDR3 reads TGTGCCAGCAGCCGTCGACAGGGTAGCAATCAGCCCCAGCATTTT. It codes for CASSRRQGSNQPQHF.

This clone was detected only once. The chain links TRBV28 to TRBJ2-1, with TRBD2 matching over 13 bases. This CDR3 contains 15 residues. V gave up 5 bases and J gave up 7 bases; unmatched junction bases: 5. The germline CDR1 and CDR2 sequences are MDHEN and SYDVKM. The CDR3 here is CASSQLAGGKNEQFF. The CDR3 DNA follows: TGTGCCAGCAGTCAACTAGCGGGGGGGAAGAATGAGCAGTTCTTC.

V usage is TRBV7-3 and J usage is TRBJ2-1; TRBD2 aligns across 14 bases. This CDR3 spans 20 amino acids. The J segment lost 5 bases and the V segment lost 5 bases, leaving 17 bases of the junction unmatched. Germline CDR1 SGHTA, CDR2 FQGTGA. CDR3 sequence reads: CASSLNPPTSGRATDNEQFF. In DNA form, the CDR3 reads TGTGCCAGCAGCCTAAACCCGCCGACTAGCGGGAGGGCTACCGACAATGAGCAGTTCTTC.

V and J are TRBV7-8 and TRBJ2-7, with D perhaps TRBD1 (6 bases). With 1 base removed from V and 7 bases from J, the gap between germline ends came to 17 bases. Germline loops: CDR1 SGHVS, CDR2 FQNEAQ. The CDR3 covers 15 residues. This CDR3 is CASSLGGSTGKEQYF. CDR3 bases: TGTGCCAGCAGCTTAGGGGGGAGTACAGGGAAAGAGCAGTACTTC.

The gene calls are TRBV7-7 and TRBJ2-4, with D unclear. Germline-derived CDR1 and CDR2 are SSHAT and FNYEAQ (reference sequence). Trimming left V 3 bases short and J 8 bases short, with 20 bases between. This CDR3 region has 16 residues. CDR3 amino acids: CASSLAAAVPWDIQYF. CDR3 nucleotide sequence: TGTGCCAGCAGCTTGGCGGCGGCAGTCCCCTGGGACATTCAGTACTTC.

This clone was seen only once. The chain has TRBV7-2 and TRBJ1-4; the D gene is possibly TRBD1 (6 bases). There are 15 residues in the CDR3. V was shortened by 5 bases and J by 5 bases, with 15 bases between the two germline ends. Germline V gene data show CDR1 as SGHTA and CDR2 as FQGNSA. The DNA for the CDR3 is TGTGCCAGCAGCCCTCGGGGGGCGGAGAATGAAAAACTGTTTTTT. Protein sequence: CASSPRGAENEKLFF.

This chain links TRBV7-2 with TRBJ2-7; D is possibly TRBD2 (6 bases). This CDR3 has 17 amino acids. Germline V gene sequence: CDR1 SGHTA, CDR2 FQGNSA. V was shortened by 2 bases and J by 6 bases, with 23 bases between the two germline ends. The CDR3 sequence: CASSLSLSGGGRGEQYF. The CDR3 DNA follows: TGTGCCAGCAGCTTATCTCTAAGTGGGGGAGGCCGGGGCGAGCAGTACTTC.

The gene calls are TRBV11-3 and TRBJ2-2; 7 bases agree with TRBD2. V trimming: 2 bases; J trimming: 5 bases; junction bases outside the gene matches: 8. The CDR3 consists of 16 residues. Germline V gene sequence: CDR1 SGHNT, CDR2 YENEEA. The CDR3 is CASSLNAGVRTGELFF. As DNA, the CDR3 is TGTGCCAGCAGCTTAAATGCGGGGGTTCGGACCGGGGAGCTGTTTTTT. Full variable domain (outside the CDR3, taken from reference TRBV11-3 and TRBJ2-2): EAGVVQSPRYKIIEKKQPVAFWCNPISGHNTLYWYLQNLGQGPELLIRYENEEAVDDSQLPKDRFSAERLKGVDSTLKIQPAELGDSAVYLCASSLNAGVRTGELFFGEGSRLTVL.

This clone showed up just once. The CDR3, as DNA: TGTGCCAGCAGCAAATTCCACATGACAGCAACTAATGAAAAACTGTTTTTT. Its protein product is CASSKFHMTATNEKLFF. This sequence joins TRBV28 and TRBJ1-4; weak D call: TRBD1 (5 bases). The V gene's germline CDR1 is MDHEN and CDR2 SYDVKM. The ends were cut back, 6 bases at V and 0 bases at J, with 17 bases in the middle. The CDR3 runs 17 residues.

The chain combines TRBV9 with TRBJ1-1; the D is unclear. CDR1 is SGDLS and CDR2 is YYNGEE in the germline V gene. Trimming took 7 bases from V and 6 from J, leaving 19 bases between them. This CDR3 has 14 residues. CDR3 nucleotide sequence: TGTGCCAGCTCCGTAGAAGGGAGAGGTGCTGAAGCTTTCTTT. Its translation is CASSVEGRGAEAFF.

This chain links TRBV18 with TRBJ2-3; possibly TRBD1 for D (6 bases). Per the germline V gene, CDR1 is KGHSH and CDR2 is LQKENI. This CDR3 is 15 amino acids long. Trimming took 3 bases from V and 0 from J, leaving 10 bases between them. In nucleotides, the CDR3 is TGTGCCAGCTCACCCCGACAGGACAGCACAGATACGCAGTATTTT. This gives the protein CASSPRQDSTDTQYF.

This clone appeared once. The genes are TRBV27 and TRBJ2-3; D is unresolved. Germline CDR1 is MNHEY and CDR2 is SMNVEV (reference sequence). V gave up 0 bases and J gave up 4 bases, with 8 bases separating them. This CDR3 contains 14 residues. The CDR3 DNA reads TGTGCCAGCAGTTTATCGAGGCTGGCAGATACGCAGTATTTT. Amino acids: CASSLSRLADTQYF.

V usage is TRBV5-1 and J usage is TRBJ2-5, with 9 bases lining up with TRBD2. This CDR3 comprises 14 residues. Germline CDR1 is SGHRS and CDR2 is YFSETQ. The junction had 5 bases not matched to a gene; V was cut back by 3 bases and J by 5 bases. The CDR3 coding sequence is TGCGCCAGCAGCTCGAGCGGGGGGCCGGAGACCCAGTACTTC. Amino acid sequence: CASSSSGGPETQYF.

This chain's CDR3 is CASRQGANEKLFF. CDR3 sequence (DNA): TGTGCCAGCCGGCAGGGGGCTAATGAAAAACTGTTTTTT. This rearrangement joins TRBV4-2 to TRBJ1-4; TRBD1 matches 7 bases. From germline, CDR1 is LGHNA and CDR2 YNFKEQ. The length of the CDR3 is 13 residues. The ends lost 8 bases at V and 3 bases at J; junction bases unmatched: 3.

This chain uses TRBV7-9 with TRBJ2-7; no firm D call. Germline assignment: CDR1 SEHNR and CDR2 FQNEAQ (reference sequence). Trimming took 4 bases from V and 0 from J, leaving 13 bases between them. The CDR3 covers 15 residues. The CDR3 nucleotides are TGTGCCAGCAGCTCGCAGAAAACCCCCTCCTACGAGCAGTACGTC. It specifies CASSSQKTPSYEQYV.

The V and J genes are TRBV14 and TRBJ2-5; TRBD1 matches at 8 bases. The germline CDR1 and CDR2 sequences are SGHDN and FVKESK. The CDR3 runs to 14 residues. Trimming at V came to 1 base and at J to 7 bases, leaving 5 bases not matched to a gene. CDR3 bases: TGTGCCAGCAGCCAAGGGACAGGGATGGGGACCCAGTACTTC. This gives the protein CASSQGTGMGTQYF.

This sequence joins TRBV10-3 and TRBJ2-5, with TRBD2 matching 7 bases. The CDR3 extends over 14 amino acids. J was trimmed by 5 bases and V by 2 bases; bases with no gene match: 5. Per the germline V gene, CDR1 is ENHRY and CDR2 is SYGVKD. The CDR3 region is CAISEAGVEETQYF. CDR3 DNA: TGTGCCATCAGTGAGGCGGGGGTGGAGGAGACCCAGTACTTC.